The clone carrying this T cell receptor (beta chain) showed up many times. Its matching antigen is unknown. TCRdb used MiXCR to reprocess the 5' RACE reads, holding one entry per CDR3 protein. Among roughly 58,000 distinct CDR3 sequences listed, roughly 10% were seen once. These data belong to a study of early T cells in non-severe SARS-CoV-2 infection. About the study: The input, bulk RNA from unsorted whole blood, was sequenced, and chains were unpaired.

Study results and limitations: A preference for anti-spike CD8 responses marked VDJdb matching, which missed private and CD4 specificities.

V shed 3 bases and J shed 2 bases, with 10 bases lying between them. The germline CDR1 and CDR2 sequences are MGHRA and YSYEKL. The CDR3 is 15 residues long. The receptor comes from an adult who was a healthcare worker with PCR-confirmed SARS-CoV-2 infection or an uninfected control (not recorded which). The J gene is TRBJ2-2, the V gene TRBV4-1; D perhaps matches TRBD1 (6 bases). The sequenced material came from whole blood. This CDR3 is CASSHRDTNTGELFF. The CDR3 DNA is TGCGCCAGCAGCCACCGGGACACCAACACCGGGGAGCTGTTTTTT.